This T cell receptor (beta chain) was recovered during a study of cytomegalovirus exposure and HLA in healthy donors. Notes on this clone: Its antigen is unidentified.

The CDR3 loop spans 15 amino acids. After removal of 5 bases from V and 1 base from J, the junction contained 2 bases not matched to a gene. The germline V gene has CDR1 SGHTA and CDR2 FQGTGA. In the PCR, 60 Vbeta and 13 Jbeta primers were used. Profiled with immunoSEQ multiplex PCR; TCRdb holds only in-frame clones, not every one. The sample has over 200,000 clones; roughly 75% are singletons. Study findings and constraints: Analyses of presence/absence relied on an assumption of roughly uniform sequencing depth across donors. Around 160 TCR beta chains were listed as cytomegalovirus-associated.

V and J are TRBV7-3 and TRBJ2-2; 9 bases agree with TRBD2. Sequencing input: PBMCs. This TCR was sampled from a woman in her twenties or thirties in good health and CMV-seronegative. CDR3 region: CASSNSGRNTGELFF. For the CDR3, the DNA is TGTGCCAGCAGCAATAGCGGGAGGAACACCGGGGAGCTGTTTTTT.